This record concerns one TCR beta chain sequence. Its antigen is still unknown. A much larger clone lies a single base off, so this may be a read error. These data originate in a study of molecular identifiers for immune sequencing clone quantification. TCRdb recomputed calls from the PCR reads with MiXCR, one row per CDR3 protein. The table has approximately 590,000 distinct CDR3 sequences, around 25% seen once. Germline lookup yields CDR1 SGHTA and CDR2 FQGNSA. CDR3 length: 14 amino acids. V lost 7 bases, J lost 6 bases, and 19 bases lay in between. Regarding the study as a whole: Barcodes shared by identical TCR molecules could lead to underestimated sizes of highly expanded clones.

The clonotype comes from a human donor in good health. Some libraries in this study had Jurkat cell RNA spiked in. The sequencing sample was made of naive CD8+ T cells from blood, with Jurkat cell RNA spiked in. Subset specified: FACS-sorted CD8+CD4-CCR7+CD45RA+ naive T cells. This chain links TRBV7-2 with TRBJ2-7; a weak D match, TRBD2 (5 bases). CDR3 DNA sequence: TGTGCCAGCACCCGGGGAACCTTTAGGGCCGAGCAGTACTTC. This translates into CASTRGTFRAEQYF.